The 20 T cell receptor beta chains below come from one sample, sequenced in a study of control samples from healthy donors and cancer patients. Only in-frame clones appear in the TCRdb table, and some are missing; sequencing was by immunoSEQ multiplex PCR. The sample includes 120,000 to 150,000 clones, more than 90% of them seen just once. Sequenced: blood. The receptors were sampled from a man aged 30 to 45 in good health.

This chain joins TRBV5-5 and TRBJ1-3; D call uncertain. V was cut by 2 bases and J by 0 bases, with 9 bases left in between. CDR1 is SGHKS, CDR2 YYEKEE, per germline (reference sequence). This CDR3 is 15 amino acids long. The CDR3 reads CASSLNWNSGNTIYF. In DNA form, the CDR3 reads TGTGCCAGCAGCTTAAACTGGAACTCTGGAAACACCATATATTTT.

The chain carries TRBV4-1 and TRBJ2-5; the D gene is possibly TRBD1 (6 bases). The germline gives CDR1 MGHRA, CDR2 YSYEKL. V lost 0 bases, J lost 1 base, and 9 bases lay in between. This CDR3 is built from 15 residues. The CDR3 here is CASSQDETGQETQYF. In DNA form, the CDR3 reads TGCGCCAGCAGCCAAGATGAGACAGGCCAAGAGACCCAGTACTTC.

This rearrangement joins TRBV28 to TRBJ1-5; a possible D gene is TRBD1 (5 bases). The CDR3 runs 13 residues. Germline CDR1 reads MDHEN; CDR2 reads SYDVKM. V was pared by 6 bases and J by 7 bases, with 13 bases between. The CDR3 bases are TGTGCCAGCAGGACAGACACGCAACAGCCCCAGCATTTT. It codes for CASRTDTQQPQHF.

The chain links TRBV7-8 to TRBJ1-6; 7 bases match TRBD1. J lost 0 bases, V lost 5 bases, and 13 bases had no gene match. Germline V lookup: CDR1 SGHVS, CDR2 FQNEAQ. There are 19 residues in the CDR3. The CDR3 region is CASSPERGLTVSYNSPLHF. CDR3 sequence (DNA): TGTGCCAGCAGCCCAGAAAGGGGGCTAACCGTCTCCTATAATTCACCCCTCCACTTT.

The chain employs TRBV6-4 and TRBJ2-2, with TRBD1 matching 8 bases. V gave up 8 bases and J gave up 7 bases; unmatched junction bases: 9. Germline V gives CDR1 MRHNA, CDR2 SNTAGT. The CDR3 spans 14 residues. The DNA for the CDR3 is TGTGCCAGCGCAACAGGGGGATATAGCGGGGAGCTGTTTTTT. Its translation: CASATGGYSGELFF.

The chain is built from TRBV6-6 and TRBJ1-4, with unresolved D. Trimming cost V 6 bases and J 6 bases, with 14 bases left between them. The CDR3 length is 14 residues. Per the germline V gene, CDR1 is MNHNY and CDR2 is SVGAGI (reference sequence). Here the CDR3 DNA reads TGTGCCAGCAGCAACAGCGCCCCAGATGAAAAACTGTTTTTT. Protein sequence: CASSNSAPDEKLFF.

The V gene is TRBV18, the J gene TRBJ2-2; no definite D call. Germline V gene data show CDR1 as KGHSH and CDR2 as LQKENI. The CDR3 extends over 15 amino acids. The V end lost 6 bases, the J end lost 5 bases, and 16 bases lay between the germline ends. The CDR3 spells CASSPETYLTGELFF. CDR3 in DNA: TGTGCCAGCTCTCCCGAGACATACTTAACCGGGGAGCTGTTTTTT. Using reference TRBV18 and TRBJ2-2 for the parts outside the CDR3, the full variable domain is NAGVMQNPRHLVRRRGQEARLRCSPMKGHSHVYWYRQLPEEGLKFMVYLQKENIIDESGMPKERFSAEFPKEGPSILRIQQVVRGDSAAYFCASSPETYLTGELFFGEGSRLTVL.

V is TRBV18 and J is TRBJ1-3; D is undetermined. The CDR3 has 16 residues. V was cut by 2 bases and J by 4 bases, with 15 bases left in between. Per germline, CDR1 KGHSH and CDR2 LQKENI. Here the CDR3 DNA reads TGTGCCAGCTCACCAATACCCGGGAAGCAAGGAAACACCATATATTTT. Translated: CASSPIPGKQGNTIYF.

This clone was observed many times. The CDR3 loop is CAISRLAGEAEQYF. The DNA of the CDR3 is TGTGCCATCAGTCGACTAGCGGGGGAGGCCGAGCAGTACTTC. V gene TRBV10-3 combines with J gene TRBJ2-7; 12 bases agree with TRBD2. Looked up from germline, CDR1 is ENHRY and CDR2 is SYGVKD. The CDR3 is 14 residues long. Losses at the gene ends were 5 bases for V and 6 bases for J; bases not matched to a gene: 5.

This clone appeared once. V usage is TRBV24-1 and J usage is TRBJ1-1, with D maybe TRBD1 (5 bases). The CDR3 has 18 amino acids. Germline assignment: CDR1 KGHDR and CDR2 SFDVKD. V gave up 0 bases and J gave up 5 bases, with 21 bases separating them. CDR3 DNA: TGTGCCACCAGTGATTTGAAGATCAGGGCGCTTTCTGGGACTGAAGCTTTCTTT. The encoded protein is CATSDLKIRALSGTEAFF.

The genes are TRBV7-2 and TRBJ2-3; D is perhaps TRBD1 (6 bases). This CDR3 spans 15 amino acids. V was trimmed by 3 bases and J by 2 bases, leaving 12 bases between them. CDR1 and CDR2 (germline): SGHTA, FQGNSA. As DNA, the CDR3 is TGTGCCAGCAGCTTTACAGGGATCCCCACAGATACGCAGTATTTT. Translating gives CASSFTGIPTDTQYF.

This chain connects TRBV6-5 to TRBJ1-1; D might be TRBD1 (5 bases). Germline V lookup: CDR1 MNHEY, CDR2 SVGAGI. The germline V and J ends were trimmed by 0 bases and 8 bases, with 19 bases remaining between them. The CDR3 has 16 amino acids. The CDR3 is CASSYSDRPYTGEAFF. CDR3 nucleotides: TGTGCCAGCAGTTACTCCGACAGACCCTACACCGGAGAAGCTTTCTTT.

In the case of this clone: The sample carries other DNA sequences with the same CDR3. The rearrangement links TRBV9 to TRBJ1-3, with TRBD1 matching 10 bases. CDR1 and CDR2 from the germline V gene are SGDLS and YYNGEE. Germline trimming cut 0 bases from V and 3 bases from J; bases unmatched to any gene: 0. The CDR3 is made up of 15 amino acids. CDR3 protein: CASSVGTGGGNTIYF. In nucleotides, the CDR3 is TGTGCCAGCAGCGTAGGGACAGGGGGTGGAAACACCATATATTTT.

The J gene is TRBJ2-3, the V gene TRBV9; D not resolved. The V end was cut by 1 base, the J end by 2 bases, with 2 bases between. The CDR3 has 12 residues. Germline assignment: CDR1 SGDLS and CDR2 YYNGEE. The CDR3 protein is CASSVYTDTQYF. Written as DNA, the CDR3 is TGTGCCAGCAGCGTATACACAGATACGCAGTATTTT.

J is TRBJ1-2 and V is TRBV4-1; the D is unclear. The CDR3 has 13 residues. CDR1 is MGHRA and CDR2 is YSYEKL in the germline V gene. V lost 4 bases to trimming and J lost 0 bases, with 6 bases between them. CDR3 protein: CASSPGSNYGYTF. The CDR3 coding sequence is TGCGCCAGCAGCCCGGGATCTAACTATGGCTACACCTTC.

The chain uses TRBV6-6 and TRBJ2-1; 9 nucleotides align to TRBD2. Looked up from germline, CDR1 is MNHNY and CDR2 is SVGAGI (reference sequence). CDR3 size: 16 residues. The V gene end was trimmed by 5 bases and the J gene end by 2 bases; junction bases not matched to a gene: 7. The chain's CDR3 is CASSNSRGGTYNEQFF. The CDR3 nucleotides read TGTGCCAGCAGTAATTCGCGGGGGGGTACCTACAATGAGCAGTTCTTC.

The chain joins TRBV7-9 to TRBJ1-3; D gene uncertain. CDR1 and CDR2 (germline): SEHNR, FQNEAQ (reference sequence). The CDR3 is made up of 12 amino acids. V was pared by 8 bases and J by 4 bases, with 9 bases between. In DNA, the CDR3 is TGTGCCAGCTCCCCGCTCGGAAACACCATATATTTT. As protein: CASSPLGNTIYF. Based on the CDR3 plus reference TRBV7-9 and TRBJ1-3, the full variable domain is DTGVSQNPRHKITKRGQNVTFRCDPISEHNRLYWYRQTLGQGPEFLTYFQNEAQLEKSRLLSDRFSAERPKGSFSTLEIQRTEQGDSAMYLCASSPLGNTIYFGEGSWLTVV.

CDR3 bases: TGTGCCACCAGTGATGGGACGCCGGGAGGCCGTGGCTACACCTTC. This encodes CATSDGTPGGRGYTF. This chain connects TRBV24-1 to TRBJ1-2; possibly TRBD1 for D (5 bases). The CDR3 is made up of 15 amino acids. Trimming shortened V by 3 bases and J by 7 bases, and 17 bases separated the two germline ends. Germline lookup yields CDR1 KGHDR and CDR2 SFDVKD.

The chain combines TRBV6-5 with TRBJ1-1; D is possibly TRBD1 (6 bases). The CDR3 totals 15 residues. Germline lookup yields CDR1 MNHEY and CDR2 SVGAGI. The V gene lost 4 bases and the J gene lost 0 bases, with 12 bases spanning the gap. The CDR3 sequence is CASSFSTGLNTEAFF. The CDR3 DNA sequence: TGTGCCAGCAGTTTCTCGACAGGACTGAACACTGAAGCTTTCTTT.

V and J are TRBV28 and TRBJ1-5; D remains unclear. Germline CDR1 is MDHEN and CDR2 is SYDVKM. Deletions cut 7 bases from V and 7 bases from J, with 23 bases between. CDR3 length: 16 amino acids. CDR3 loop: CASTLEGVDRGQPQHF. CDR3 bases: TGTGCCAGCACCCTAGAGGGTGTTGATCGCGGACAGCCCCAGCATTTT.